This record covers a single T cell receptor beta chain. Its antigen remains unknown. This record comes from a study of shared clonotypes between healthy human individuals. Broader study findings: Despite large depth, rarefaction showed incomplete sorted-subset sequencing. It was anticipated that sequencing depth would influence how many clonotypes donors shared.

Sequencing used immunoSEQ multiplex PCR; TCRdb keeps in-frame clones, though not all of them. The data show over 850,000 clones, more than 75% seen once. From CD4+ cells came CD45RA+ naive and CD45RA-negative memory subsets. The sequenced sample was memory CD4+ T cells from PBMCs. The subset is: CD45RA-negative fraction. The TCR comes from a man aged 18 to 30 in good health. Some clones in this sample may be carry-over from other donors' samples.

CDR3: CASSVGSGSGETQYF. The CDR3 DNA is TGTGCCAGCAGCGTCGGGAGCGGGAGCGGCGAGACCCAGTACTTC. The chain combines TRBV7-9 with TRBJ2-5; 8 bases map to TRBD2. CDR3 length: 15 residues. V trimming: 5 bases; J trimming: 5 bases; junction bases outside the gene matches: 10. Germline V gives CDR1 SEHNR, CDR2 FQNEAQ (reference sequence).